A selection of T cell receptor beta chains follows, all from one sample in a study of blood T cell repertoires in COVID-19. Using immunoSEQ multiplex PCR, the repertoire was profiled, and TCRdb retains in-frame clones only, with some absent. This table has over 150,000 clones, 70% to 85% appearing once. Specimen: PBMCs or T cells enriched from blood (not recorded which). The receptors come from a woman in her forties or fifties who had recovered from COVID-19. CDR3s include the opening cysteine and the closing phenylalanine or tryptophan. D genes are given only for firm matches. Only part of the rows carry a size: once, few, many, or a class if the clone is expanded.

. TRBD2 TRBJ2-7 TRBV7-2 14 CASSPTSGRPEQYF TGTGCCAGCAGCCCGACTAGCGGGAGACCCGAGCAGTACTTC
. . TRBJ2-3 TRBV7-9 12 CASSLDGDTQYF TGTGCCAGCAGCTTAGATGGCGATACGCAGTATTTT
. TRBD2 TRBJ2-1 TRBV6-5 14 CASCPGTSRSEQFF TGTGCCAGCTGCCCCGGGACTAGCAGGAGTGAGCAGTTCTTC
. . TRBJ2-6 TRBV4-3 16 CASSQYRDSGANVLTF TGCGCCAGCAGCCAATACAGGGACTCTGGGGCCAACGTCCTGACTTTC
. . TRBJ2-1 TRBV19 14 CASSITASWHEQFF TGTGCCAGTAGTATAACCGCTAGCTGGCATGAGCAGTTCTTC
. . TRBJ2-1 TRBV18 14 CASSPPGRYNEQFF TGTGCCAGCTCACCACCGGGCAGATACAATGAGCAGTTCTTC
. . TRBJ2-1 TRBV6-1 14 CASSDRLREGEQFF TGTGCCAGCAGTGATAGACTTCGGGAAGGGGAGCAGTTCTTC
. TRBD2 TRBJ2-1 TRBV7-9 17 CASTPPLSGSVYNEQFF TGTGCCAGCACCCCCCCCCTGAGCGGGAGCGTTTACAATGAGCAGTTCTTC
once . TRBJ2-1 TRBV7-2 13 CASSLVSSGEQFF TGTGCCAGCAGCTTAGTTTCCAGCGGCGAGCAGTTCTTC
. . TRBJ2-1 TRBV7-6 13 CASKRLASNEQFF TGTGCCAGCAAACGTCTGGCTTCCAATGAGCAGTTCTTC
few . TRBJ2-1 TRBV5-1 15 CASKVGGSSYNEQFF TGCGCCAGCAAGGTGGGAGGCTCCTCCTACAATGAGCAGTTCTTC
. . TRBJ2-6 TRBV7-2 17 CASSLASPVSGANVLTF TGTGCCAGCAGCCTCGCGTCGCCGGTCTCTGGGGCCAACGTCCTGACTTTC
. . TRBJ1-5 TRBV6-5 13 CASRQGGNQPQHF TGTGCCAGCAGACAGGGAGGCAATCAGCCCCAGCATTTT
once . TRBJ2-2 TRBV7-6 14 CASSTRPGTGELFF TGTGCCAGCAGCACCCGGCCGGGGACCGGGGAGCTGTTTTTT
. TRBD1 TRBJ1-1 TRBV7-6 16 CASSRRAGQGGTEAFF TGTGCCAGCAGCCGAAGGGCAGGGCAGGGGGGAACTGAAGCTTTCTTT
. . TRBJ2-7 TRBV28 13 CASSPPGPSEQYF TGTGCCAGCAGTCCTCCGGGTCCCTCCGAGCAGTACTTC
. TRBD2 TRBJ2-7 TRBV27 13 CASRREVAYEQYF TGTGCCAGCAGGCGGGAGGTAGCCTACGAGCAGTACTTC
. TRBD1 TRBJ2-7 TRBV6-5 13 CASSYGDSYEQYF TGTGCCAGCAGTTACGGGGACAGCTACGAGCAGTACTTC
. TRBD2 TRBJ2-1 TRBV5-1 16 CASSYELAAGANEQFF TGCGCCAGCAGCTACGAACTAGCGGCGGGCGCCAATGAGCAGTTCTTC
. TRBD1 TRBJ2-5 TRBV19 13 CASTETGLETQYF TGTGCCAGTACGGAGACAGGGTTAGAGACCCAGTACTTC
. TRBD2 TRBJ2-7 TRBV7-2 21 CASSLAVIPAGGRQKTYEQYF TGTGCCAGTAGCTTAGCGGTCATCCCAGCGGGAGGACGCCAAAAGACCTACGAGCAGTACTTC
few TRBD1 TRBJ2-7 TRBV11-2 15 CASSFQSGQGFEQYF TGTGCCAGCAGCTTTCAGTCAGGACAGGGCTTCGAGCAGTACTTC
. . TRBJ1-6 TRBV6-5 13 CASSYGEDSPLHF TGTGCCAGCAGTTACGGGGAGGATTCACCCCTCCACTTT
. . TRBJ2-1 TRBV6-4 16 CASSDSFQGIRNEQFF TGTGCCAGCAGTGACTCTTTTCAGGGAATTAGGAATGAGCAGTTCTTC
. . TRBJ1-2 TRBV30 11 CAWNPPRGYTF TGTGCCTGGAATCCCCCTAGGGGCTACACCTTC
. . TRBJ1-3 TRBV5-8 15 CASSLGQFSGNTIYF TGTGCCAGCAGCTTGGGACAGTTCTCTGGAAACACCATATATTTT
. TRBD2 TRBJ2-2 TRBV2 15 CASRKGGGHAGELFF TGTGCCAGCAGGAAGGGCGGGGGGCACGCCGGGGAGCTGTTTTTT
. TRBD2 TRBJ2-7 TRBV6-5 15 CASSPSGRAFYEQYF TGTGCCAGCAGTCCTAGCGGGAGGGCCTTTTACGAGCAGTACTTC
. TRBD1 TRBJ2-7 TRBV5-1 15 CASSLDGQGVYEQYF TGCGCCAGCAGCTTGGACGGACAGGGGGTCTACGAGCAGTACTTC
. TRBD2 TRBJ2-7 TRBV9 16 CASSVSLAGGPYEQYF TGTGCCAGCAGCGTATCACTAGCGGGAGGTCCGTACGAGCAGTACTTC
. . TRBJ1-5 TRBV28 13 CASRGPLNQPQHF TGTGCCAGCAGGGGGCCCTTAAATCAGCCCCAGCATTTT
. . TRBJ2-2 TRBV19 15 CASSIDSTNTGELFF TGTGCCAGTAGTATAGATTCCACAAACACCGGGGAGCTGTTTTTT
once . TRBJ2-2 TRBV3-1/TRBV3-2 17 CASSQVVGGPNTGELFF TGTGCCAGCAGCCAAGTAGTTGGAGGTCCTAACACCGGGGAGCTGTTTTTT
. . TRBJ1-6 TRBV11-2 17 CASSLTVPTEVNSPLHF TGTGCCAGCAGCTTAACGGTCCCGACAGAAGTGAATTCACCCCTCCACTTT
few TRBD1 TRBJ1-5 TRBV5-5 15 CASSLVDRGSQPQHF TGTGCCAGCAGCTTGGTCGACAGGGGCTCGCAGCCCCAGCATTTT
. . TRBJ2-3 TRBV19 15 CASSSMGLVTDTQYF TGTGCCAGTTCTTCGATGGGGCTAGTCACAGATACGCAGTATTTT
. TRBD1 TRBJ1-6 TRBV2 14 CASNPGQGNSPLHF TGTGCCAGCAACCCCGGACAGGGGAATTCACCCCTCCACTTT
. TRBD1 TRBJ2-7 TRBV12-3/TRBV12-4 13 CASKDRGLGEQYF TGTGCCAGCAAGGACAGGGGTTTGGGCGAGCAGTACTTC
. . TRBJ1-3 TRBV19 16 CASSLPGKRSGNTIYF TGTGCCAGTTCGCTCCCGGGGAAAAGGTCTGGAAACACCATATATTTT
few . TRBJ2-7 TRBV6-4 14 CASSDNRVDYEQYF TGTGCCAGCAGTGACAACAGGGTGGATTACGAGCAGTACTTC
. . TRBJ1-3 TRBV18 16 CASSPITGEAGNTIYF TGTGCCAGCTCACCAATAACAGGAGAGGCTGGAAACACCATATATTTT
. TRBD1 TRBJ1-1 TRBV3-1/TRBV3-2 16 CASSQHPGTGGTEAFF TGTGCCAGCAGCCAACACCCCGGGACAGGGGGCACTGAAGCTTTCTTT
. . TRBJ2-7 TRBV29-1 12 CSVEDGPYEQYF TGCAGCGTTGAAGATGGCCCCTACGAGCAGTACTTC
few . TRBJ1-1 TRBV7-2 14 CASSPTGGGAEAFF TGTGCCAGCAGCCCTACGGGGGGGGGCGCTGAAGCTTTCTTT
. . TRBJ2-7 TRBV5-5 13 CASSSIPGYEQYF TGTGCCAGCAGCTCAATTCCAGGGTACGAGCAGTACTTC
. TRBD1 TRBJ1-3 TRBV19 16 CASSMTGTGAGNTIYF TGTGCCAGTAGTATGACCGGGACAGGGGCTGGAAACACCATATATTTT
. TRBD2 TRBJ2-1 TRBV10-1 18 CASSERTSGGSSYNEQFF TGCGCCAGCAGTGAGAGGACTAGCGGGGGGAGCTCCTACAATGAGCAGTTCTTC
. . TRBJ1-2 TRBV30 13 CACRPLLNYGYTF TGTGCCTGCAGGCCTTTACTTAACTATGGCTACACCTTC
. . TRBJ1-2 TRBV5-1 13 CASSLDTGGGYTF TGCGCCAGCAGCTTGGACACTGGCGGGGGCTACACCTTC
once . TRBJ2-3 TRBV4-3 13 CASSQDRYDTQYF TGCGCCAGCAGCCAAGATCGGTACGATACGCAGTATTTT
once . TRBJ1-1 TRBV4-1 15 CASSQYQGTDTEAFF TGCGCCAGCAGCCAGTATCAGGGGACGGACACTGAAGCTTTCTTT
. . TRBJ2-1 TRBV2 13 CASKQGYDNEQFF TGTGCCAGCAAGCAGGGGTACGACAATGAGCAGTTCTTC
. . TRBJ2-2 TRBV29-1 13 CSVDEGITGELFF TGCAGCGTTGATGAGGGCATTACCGGGGAGCTGTTTTTT
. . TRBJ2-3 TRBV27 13 CASSLGLTDTQYF TGTGCCAGCAGTTTAGGACTAACAGATACGCAGTATTTT